The clone carrying this T cell receptor (delta chain) is judged large (0.1 to 1%). Other DNA sequences from this sample encode an identical CDR3 as well. TCRdb reanalysed the RT-PCR reads with CATT. The sample holds hundreds of delta-chain clones, 9.5% seen once. The data originate from a study of gamma-delta T cells after stem cell transplantation. Losses at the gene ends were 3 bases for V and 2 bases for J; bases not matched to a gene: 28. Germline assignment: CDR1 GEAIGNYY and CDR2 EKD. The CDR3 consists of 23 residues. Sequenced input: gamma-delta T cells. The chain recombines TRDV2 with TRDJ1; 11 nucleotides agree with TRDD3. The sequence came from a human donor. It is not recorded whose cells these are; they may come from a transplant donor. Here the CDR3 reads CACDPIIPGRHLGDTVRTDKLIF. In nucleotides, the CDR3 is TGTGCCTGTGACCCCATTATACCCGGACGACATCTGGGGGATACAGTGAGGACCGATAAACTCATCTTT.